This T cell receptor (beta chain) was found in a study of T cell responses to AZD1222 COVID-19 vaccine. The wider study: Samples with a second dose at about 4 or about 12 weeks were pooled together.

General study points: Repertoire sampling occurred only after the peak T cell response. Only 5 or 6 people who got AZD1222 tested seropositive at baseline. There were vaccine-associated CD4 TCRs across spike, dominant at 160-218 and 743-854.

Concerning this clone itself: What it recognizes is unknown.

Germline V gene lookup returns CDR1 MGHRA and CDR2 YSYEKL. The CDR3 sequence is 16 residues long. Trimming pared 1 base from V and 1 base from J, leaving 13 bases between. Profiled with immunoSEQ multiplex PCR; TCRdb holds only in-frame clones, not every one. Here the sample spans around 100,000 clones, 87% being singletons. This rearrangement joins TRBV4-1 to TRBJ1-2; tentative D call: TRBD1 (6 bases). The clonotype originates from an adult in good health. Sequences were derived from peripheral blood, sampled on day 0 of AZD1222 vaccination. CDR3 loop: CASSQASGGNNYGYTF. CDR3 DNA sequence: TGCGCCAGCAGCCAAGCGTCCGGGGGCAATAACTATGGCTACACCTTC.